The rows below give T cell receptor beta chains drawn from one sample of a study of cytomegalovirus exposure and HLA in healthy donors. Sequencing used immunoSEQ multiplex PCR; TCRdb keeps in-frame clones, though not all of them. The data contain about 140,000 clones, roughly nine tenths of them singletons. The specimen sequenced was PBMCs. These receptor sequences come from a man younger than 30 in good health and CMV-seronegative. The CDR3 runs from the conserved cysteine through the conserved F or W.

V gene: TRBV4-1
J gene: TRBJ2-2
CDR3 protein: CASSHPLRTGELFF

V gene: TRBV27
J gene: TRBJ2-4
CDR3 protein: CASSGHLAKNIQYF

V gene: TRBV2
J gene: TRBJ2-3
CDR3 protein: CASSERGRGDTQYF

V gene: TRBV18
J gene: TRBJ1-3
CDR3 protein: CASSPTVLSGNTIYF

V gene: TRBV7-8
J gene: TRBJ2-7
CDR3 protein: CASSLGGDSYEQYF

V gene: TRBV5-1
J gene: TRBJ1-1
CDR3 protein: CASSQQGRDMNTEAFF

V gene: TRBV11-3
J gene: TRBJ2-2
CDR3 protein: CASSLDPGTGRTGELFF

V gene: TRBV29-1
J gene: TRBJ2-1
CDR3 protein: CSVAGGPGLTYNEQFF

V gene: TRBV2
J gene: TRBJ2-7
CDR3 protein: CASSWTSGRNEQYF

V gene: TRBV7-6
J gene: TRBJ2-1
CDR3 protein: CASSLTGRQPEEQFF

V gene: TRBV5-4
J gene: TRBJ2-1
CDR3 protein: CASSRTQEPRNEQFF

V gene: TRBV27
J gene: TRBJ2-2
CDR3 protein: CASSNLPGQRLTGELFF

V gene: TRBV9
J gene: TRBJ1-1
CDR3 protein: CASSEQPLNTEAFF

V gene: TRBV30
J gene: TRBJ1-1
CDR3 protein: CAWSRQVRTEAFF

V gene: TRBV27
J gene: TRBJ2-7
CDR3 protein: CATRGALEQYF

V gene: TRBV30
J gene: TRBJ2-7
CDR3 protein: CAWSVLVAEDEQYF

V gene: TRBV5-1
J gene: TRBJ1-2
CDR3 protein: CASSPGQGVNYGYTF

V gene: TRBV27
J gene: TRBJ1-2
CDR3 protein: CASSPLTGNYGYTF

V gene: TRBV28
J gene: TRBJ2-7
CDR3 protein: CASKKTPLSLYEQYF

V gene: TRBV27
J gene: TRBJ2-7
CDR3 protein: CASSFFPGGHYEQYF

V gene: TRBV5-1
J gene: TRBJ1-2
CDR3 protein: CASSREIGNYGYTF

V gene: TRBV20-1
J gene: TRBJ1-2
CDR3 protein: CSAWQANGYTF

V gene: TRBV27
J gene: TRBJ1-6
CDR3 protein: CASSWGQGLNSPLHF

V gene: TRBV5-8
J gene: TRBJ2-5
CDR3 protein: CASSWDRQETQYF

V gene: TRBV18
J gene: TRBJ2-7
CDR3 protein: CASSRSGQASYEQYF

V gene: TRBV6-5
J gene: TRBJ2-4
CDR3 protein: CASSYGQGNIQYF

V gene: TRBV30
J gene: TRBJ2-3
CDR3 protein: CAWSPWPGLSTDTQYF

V gene: TRBV13
J gene: TRBJ1-2
CDR3 protein: CASSATQGSNYGYTF

V gene: TRBV6-5
J gene: TRBJ2-1
CDR3 protein: CASSSTRTTFEVQFF

V gene: TRBV5-1
J gene: TRBJ2-5
CDR3 protein: CASGGGAEETQYF

V gene: TRBV18
J gene: TRBJ1-4
CDR3 protein: CASSPQVATNEKLFF

V gene: TRBV18
J gene: TRBJ1-1
CDR3 protein: CASSPSVGVQSTEAFF

V gene: TRBV13
J gene: TRBJ1-2
CDR3 protein: CASSLESHFTNYGYTF

V gene: TRBV7-6
J gene: TRBJ2-5
CDR3 protein: CASSSPAGGETQYF

V gene: TRBV19
J gene: TRBJ1-2
CDR3 protein: CASKTISLGGGGYTF

V gene: TRBV10-3
J gene: TRBJ2-2
CDR3 protein: CAIRDRENTGELFF

V gene: TRBV6-1
J gene: TRBJ1-5
CDR3 protein: CASSDGPDRVSQPQHF

V gene: TRBV20-1
J gene: TRBJ2-3
CDR3 protein: CSLGSTDTQYF

V gene: TRBV9
J gene: TRBJ2-2
CDR3 protein: CASSRLGGNTGELFF